Below are 4 T cell receptor beta chains sequenced from a single sample in a study of T-cell memory formation after mild COVID-19. TCRdb analysed the 5' RACE reads with MiXCR anew, one entry per CDR3 protein. Counted here are 470,000 or so distinct CDR3 sequences, around a quarter occurring once; the ten biggest clones make up roughly an eighth. The sequenced sample was PBMCs or a T cell subset sorted from them (not recorded which). The receptors were sampled from an adult woman who had mild COVID-19 (a few samples of this study predate the infection). Cell type and time point are not known.

This clonotype was seen only once. This sequence may be a read error, since a much larger clone differs from it by one base. This rearrangement joins TRBV12-3 or TRBV12-4 to TRBJ1-2; a weak D match, TRBD1 (6 bases). The CDR3 runs to 13 residues. V was clipped by 2 bases and J by 3 bases, with 7 bases between them. The CDR3 sequence: CASSLQGHYGYTF. DNA for the CDR3: TGTGCCAGCAGTTTACAGGGGCACTATGGCTACACCTTC.

The rearrangement uses TRBV3-1 and TRBJ2-3; 10 bases are a match to TRBD2. CDR3 length equals 16 residues. V shed 0 bases, J shed 7 bases, and the junction held 7 bases outside the gene matches. The germline gives CDR1 LGHDT, CDR2 YNNKEL (reference sequence). For the CDR3, the DNA is TGTGCCAGCAGCCAAGATTTACGGGGACTAGCGAATACGCAGTATTTT. It translates to CASSQDLRGLANTQYF.

The V call is TRBV3-1, the J call TRBJ2-3; D uncertain. The CDR3 has 15 residues. The germline CDR1 and CDR2 sequences are LGHDT and YNNKEL (reference sequence). Trimming removed 0 bases at V and 0 bases at J, with 7 bases between. This CDR3 reads CASSQEGWSTDTQYF. For the CDR3, the DNA is TGTGCCAGCAGCCAAGAAGGGTGGAGCACAGATACGCAGTATTTT.

This clonotype has a handful of counts. The chain links TRBV4-1 to TRBJ1-5, with a possible D match to TRBD1 (5 bases). There are 14 residues in the CDR3. Germline V gene data show CDR1 as MGHRA and CDR2 as YSYEKL. Trimming removed 0 bases at V and 5 bases at J, with 8 bases between. CDR3 sequence (DNA): TGCGCCAGCAGCCAAGATGAGGGGTATCAGCCCCAGCATTTT. Translating gives CASSQDEGYQPQHF.